This T cell receptor beta chain was recovered during a study of cytomegalovirus exposure and HLA in healthy donors. Study results and caveats: The later analysis indicated that the majority of CMV-associated TCR beta chains appeared HLA-restricted.

A word on this clone: As yet, its antigen is unknown.

60 Vbeta and 13 Jbeta primers were used in PCR. Sequencing was performed with immunoSEQ multiplex PCR; in TCRdb, only in-frame clones are kept and a portion is missing. The sample lists 90,000 to 100,000 clones, around four fifths occurring once. The CDR3 is 14 residues long. Deletions cut 2 bases from V and 7 bases from J, with 10 bases between. Germline V lookup: CDR1 SGHRS, CDR2 YFSETQ. The specimen sequenced was PBMCs. This TCR came from a woman aged 60-70 years in good health and CMV-seronegative. J is TRBJ1-6 and V is TRBV5-1; D unclear. The CDR3 coding sequence is TGCGCCAGCAGCTTCGGTGTACAGAATTCACCCCTCCACTTT. This codes for CASSFGVQNSPLHF.